The 11 T cell receptor beta chains presented below share a single source sample, sequenced in a study of CD8+ T cells in alopecia areata. Treatment in this sample: oral pan-JAK inhibitor, 5-10 mg twice daily. Sequencing relied on a cDNA template that was reverse transcribed from extracted RNA. Sequencing was performed with immunoSEQ multiplex PCR; in TCRdb, only in-frame clones are kept and a portion is missing. Seen here are more than 90,000 clones, around 50% observed once, and the top ten hold 12%. The sample was CD8+ T cells sorted from blood, taken at week 24, from a patient treated with tofacitinib. Receptor source: a human donor with alopecia areata.

This clone was counted between two and nine times. V gene TRBV27 combines with J gene TRBJ2-7; D is possibly TRBD1 or TRBD2 (5 bases each). The germline V and J ends were trimmed by 6 bases and 2 bases, with 14 bases remaining between them. Per germline, CDR1 MNHEY and CDR2 SMNVEV (reference sequence). This CDR3 comprises 14 residues. Written as DNA, the CDR3 is TGTGCCAGCAGCCAAACGGGACGGCCCTACGAGCAGTACTTC. Protein sequence: CASSQTGRPYEQYF.

The rearrangement links TRBV30 to TRBJ2-7; D is unresolved. Trimming took 2 bases from V and 2 from J, leaving 13 bases between them. CDR1 is GTSNPN and CDR2 is SVGIG in the germline V gene (reference sequence). This CDR3 has 14 residues. CDR3: CAWSTAGRAYEQYF. Written as DNA, the CDR3 is TGTGCCTGGAGTACCGCAGGAAGAGCCTACGAGCAGTACTTC.

This clone came up a few times. This chain connects TRBV5-6 to TRBJ1-6, with 8 bases identical to TRBD1. The CDR3 spans 17 residues. The germline V gene encodes CDR1 SGHDT and CDR2 YYEEEE. V shed 4 bases and J 9 bases; nucleotides not matched to a gene: 15. CDR3 sequence reads: CASSPGGTGGPPSPLHF. The DNA of the CDR3 is TGTGCCAGCAGCCCGGGGGGCACAGGGGGACCCCCTTCACCCCTCCACTTT.

J is TRBJ1-1 and V is TRBV16; D remains unclear. The germline V and J ends were trimmed by 0 bases and 4 bases, with 6 bases remaining between them. From germline, CDR1 is KGHSY and CDR2 FQNENV. CDR3 size: 13 residues. The CDR3 spells CASSQSGSTEAFF. CDR3 DNA sequence: TGTGCCAGCAGCCAATCAGGGAGCACTGAAGCTTTCTTT.

This clone was counted a few times. CDR3 coding DNA: TGTGCCATCAGAGGGGACAATCACGCAACTAATGAAAAACTGTTTTTT. Its protein is CAIRGDNHATNEKLFF. The chain is built from TRBV10-3 and TRBJ1-4, with TRBD1 as a possible D gene (6 bases). Trimming pared 6 bases from V and 0 bases from J, leaving 14 bases between. The CDR3 length is 16 residues. Germline V gene lookup returns CDR1 ENHRY and CDR2 SYGVKD.

The rearrangement uses TRBV9 and TRBJ1-1, with 7 bases matching TRBD1. The CDR3 is made up of 13 amino acids. V was pared by 2 bases and J by 4 bases, with 2 bases of the junction left unmatched. Germline lookup yields CDR1 SGDLS and CDR2 YYNGEE. For the CDR3, the DNA is TGTGCCAGCAGCGTGAGACAGGGCACTGAAGCTTTCTTT. Its protein is CASSVRQGTEAFF.

The chain couples TRBV6-1 to TRBJ1-2, with TRBD1 identical over 8 bases. Losses at the gene ends were 4 bases for V and 6 bases for J; bases not matched to a gene: 7. There are 14 residues in the CDR3. Germline V lookup: CDR1 MNHNS, CDR2 SASEGT. The CDR3 DNA sequence: TGTGCCAGCAGTGCACAGGGGGTTCTCGATGGCTACACCTTC. Translation gives CASSAQGVLDGYTF.

This chain uses TRBV27 with TRBJ2-1; 9 nucleotides match TRBD2. V was pared by 0 bases and J by 1 base, with 1 base of the junction left unmatched. This CDR3 is built from 16 residues. Germline V CDR1 and CDR2: MNHEY, SMNVEV (reference sequence). The CDR3 region has the DNA TGTGCCAGCAGTTTATCCCTAGCGGGGTCCTACAATGAGCAGTTCTTC. Translated, it gives CASSLSLAGSYNEQFF.

This clone has a handful of counts. The chain couples TRBV29-1 to TRBJ2-4; D assignment may be TRBD1 or TRBD2 (5 bases each). CDR1 SQVTM and CDR2 ANQGSEA come from the germline V gene. V gave up 6 bases and J gave up 13 bases, with 19 bases separating them. The CDR3 covers 12 residues. This CDR3 is CSVDRGEGGQYF. The DNA for the CDR3 is TGCAGCGTCGATAGGGGAGAGGGCGGGCAGTACTTC.

The rearrangement joins TRBV30 to TRBJ1-5; TRBD1 is a possible D gene (6 bases). CDR3 length equals 15 residues. Germline CDR1 reads GTSNPN; CDR2 reads SVGIG (reference sequence). Trimming took off 0 bases at V and 3 bases at J, with 12 bases between the two ends. DNA for the CDR3: TGTGCCTGGAGTGTACGGGGACATTTCAATCAGCCCCAGCATTTT. Translated: CAWSVRGHFNQPQHF.

This clone was observed many times. This chain uses TRBV6-5 with TRBJ1-2; a weak D match, TRBD1 (6 bases). Germline V gene sequence: CDR1 MNHEY, CDR2 SVGAGI. V lost 6 bases to trimming and J lost 8 bases, with 22 bases between them. CDR3 length: 15 amino acids. This chain's CDR3 is CASSRGLEPSGGYTF. The DNA of the CDR3 is TGTGCCAGCAGCAGGGGTTTAGAACCCAGCGGCGGCTACACCTTC.